These T cell receptor beta chains were read from a single sample in a study of blood T cell repertoires in COVID-19. The protocol was immunoSEQ multiplex PCR, while the TCRdb copy is restricted to in-frame clones and leaves out a portion. The sample includes 200,000 or so clones, around four fifths of them seen just once. Sequences were obtained from PBMCs or T cells enriched from blood (not recorded which). Receptor source: a woman in her 50s who had been exposed to COVID-19. The CDR3 runs from the conserved cysteine through the conserved F or W. The D gene is left open where the match is weak. Expanded clones are given a class, and other clones once, few, many or no size at all.

V gene	D gene	J gene	clone size	CDR3 DNA	CDR3 protein
TRBV4-1	TRBD2	TRBJ2-5	.	TGCGCCAGCAGCCAAGTCAACGGGGGGGCCCAGGAGACCCAGTACTTC	CASSQVNGGAQETQYF
TRBV21-1	.	TRBJ1-4	.	TGTGCCAGCAGCAAAAATATGCCCCGGGGTACCACTAATGAAAAACTGTTTTTT	CASSKNMPRGTTNEKLFF
TRBV7-9	TRBD2	TRBJ2-5	.	TGTGCCAGCAGCCGAGGGCTAGCGGGAGAGACCCAGTACTTC	CASSRGLAGETQYF
TRBV4-2	.	TRBJ1-3	.	TGTGCCAGCAGCCAAGGGACAGGAAACACCATATATTTT	CASSQGTGNTIYF
TRBV5-1	TRBD1	TRBJ1-2	.	TGCGCCAGCAGCCCCAAGACAGGGGACTATGGCTACACCTTC	CASSPKTGDYGYTF
TRBV6-5	.	TRBJ2-7	few	TGTGCCAGCAGTCTGGGGGGTGAAAGGTACGAGCAGTACTTC	CASSLGGERYEQYF
TRBV7-9	TRBD2	TRBJ2-1	.	TGTGCCAGCAGCTTAGGGAGCGGGGGGTATGGTGAGCAGTTCTTC	CASSLGSGGYGEQFF
TRBV7-2	.	TRBJ2-2	.	TGTGCCAGCAGCCGGACCGGGGAGCTGTTTTTT	CASSRTGELFF
TRBV6-5	.	TRBJ1-1	.	TGTGCCAGCAGTAAGGAGACAGGACGAGCTTTCTTT	CASSKETGRAFF
TRBV7-9	.	TRBJ1-5	.	TGTGCCAGCAGCTTAGGATCGAGTCAGCCCCAGCATTTT	CASSLGSSQPQHF
TRBV27	.	TRBJ1-1	.	TGTGCCAGCAGTTTATTTGGCGGGCCCACTGAAGCTTTCTTT	CASSLFGGPTEAFF
TRBV7-9	.	TRBJ1-1	once	TGTGCCAGCAGCCTTTTGACAGCTCCCACTGAAGCTTTCTTT	CASSLLTAPTEAFF
TRBV7-8	.	TRBJ1-1	.	TGTGCCAGCAGCGTGGAGGGTTTGAACACTGAAGCTTTCTTT	CASSVEGLNTEAFF
TRBV7-2	.	TRBJ2-4	many	TGTGCCAGCAGCTTAGAGGGGGGACAGGCCAAAAACATTCAGTACTTC	CASSLEGGQAKNIQYF
TRBV5-1	.	TRBJ1-1	.	TGCGCCAGCAGCTTGGCCAAGCCGGTTATGAACACTGAAGCTTTCTTT	CASSLAKPVMNTEAFF
TRBV27	TRBD1	TRBJ1-5	.	TGTGCCAGCAGTTTAAGGGGACAGCTTAGCAATCAGCCCCAGCATTTT	CASSLRGQLSNQPQHF
TRBV6-5	.	TRBJ1-2	.	TGTGCCAGCAGTTACAGCGGCGCAGGTGACGACTACACCTTC	CASSYSGAGDDYTF
TRBV7-2	TRBD1	TRBJ2-1	.	TGTGCCAGCAGCCCGACAGGGACCCAATATGATGAGCAGTTCTTC	CASSPTGTQYDEQFF
TRBV7-2	TRBD1	TRBJ2-2	.	TGTGCCAGCAGCTTATCTCAGGGGGCGATTCGGGAGCTGTTTTTT	CASSLSQGAIRELFF
TRBV24-1	.	TRBJ1-4	.	TGTGCCACCAGTGCGGGGGGGTCCCTTAATGAAAAACTGTTTTTT	CATSAGGSLNEKLFF
TRBV7-9	TRBD2	TRBJ2-3	.	TGTGCCAGCAGCTTACTAGCGGGGACTCAGGTTAGCACAGATACGCAGTATTTT	CASSLLAGTQVSTDTQYF
TRBV12-3/TRBV12-4	.	TRBJ1-2	.	TGTGCCAGCAGCCGACAGAACTATGGCTACACCTTC	CASSRQNYGYTF
TRBV3-1/TRBV3-2	.	TRBJ2-7	few	TGTGCCAGCAGCCAAGTCCCCGACAGTCAGTACTTC	CASSQVPDSQYF